This TCR beta chain was captured in a study of shared clonotypes between healthy human individuals. Study-level findings and limits: It was expected that sequencing depth would affect clonotype sharing among donors. Larger estimated richness was generally recorded for naive subsets relative to memory subsets.

Positively selected for CCR7, the CD45RO-negative cells used as naive CD8 cells excluded terminally differentiated effector memory CD45RA+ cells. Trimming removed 1 base from V and 1 base from J, with 8 bases in between. Per the germline V gene, CDR1 is SQVTM and CDR2 is ANQGSEA. This CDR3 spans 13 amino acids. Roughly 33,000 T cell genomes, or approximately 190 ng DNA, went into the sorted-subset replicate PCRs. TCRdb's copy holds only in-frame clones and misses some; the assay was immunoSEQ multiplex PCR. The sample has 2 million to 2.5 million clones, about 95% seen once. A remark on this clone: Its antigen is as yet unknown.

The sequenced material came from naive CD8+ T cells sorted from blood. The clonotype comes from a young man in good health. V usage is TRBV29-1 and J usage is TRBJ2-7; D gene ambiguous. As DNA, the CDR3 is TGCAGCGTTGAAGGGCAGGAATCCTACGAGCAGTACTTC. Translated: CSVEGQESYEQYF.